This TCR beta chain was profiled in a study of cytomegalovirus exposure and HLA in healthy donors. Study-level findings and limits: Looking again later, the authors saw that most CMV-associated TCR beta chains seemed HLA-restricted. The study reported that TCR beta sequences accurately predicted HLA-A and HLA-B alleles in most subjects.

In the case of this clone: The target antigen is unknown.

60 Vbeta and 13 Jbeta primers were used in PCR. Produced via immunoSEQ multiplex PCR; TCRdb's table is partial and in-frame only. The repertoire includes about 200,000 clones, roughly 80% of them detected once, and around 6% sits in the top ten. The CDR3 consists of 14 residues. Germline V CDR1 and CDR2: LGHNA, YSLEER. The TCR was taken from a woman in her forties or fifties in good health and CMV-seropositive. This chain uses TRBV4-3 with TRBJ2-5; 7 nucleotides agree with TRBD1. The assigned J gene may be wrong: the sequence end matches TRBJ2-7 better. Source material: PBMCs. CDR3 protein: CASSPDRDSYEQYF. The CDR3 DNA reads TGCGCCAGCAGCCCAGACAGGGACTCCTACGAGCAGTACTTC.